Shown below are 10 T cell receptor beta chains from a single sample sequenced in a study of identical twins. TCRdb passed the 5' RACE reads through MiXCR, listing each CDR3 protein once. There are around 340,000 distinct CDR3 sequences in the sample; more than 9% occur only once, and 7.2% lies in the top ten. This sample was shared with a second study, whose subject was yellow fever vaccine responses in identical twins.

Sequences were obtained from CD8+ T cells sorted from blood. Receptors originate from a young woman in good health.

V gene TRBV4-1 combines with J gene TRBJ1-1; maybe TRBD1 (5 bases). With 4 bases removed from V and 1 base from J, the gap between germline ends came to 10 bases. This CDR3 region has 14 residues. Germline-derived CDR1 and CDR2 are MGHRA and YSYEKL. CDR3 loop: CASSLGHRNTEAFF. In DNA, the CDR3 is TGCGCCAGCAGCCTCGGACACCGGAACACTGAAGCTTTCTTT.

The gene calls are TRBV28 and TRBJ2-7, with no clear D. Trimming removed 6 bases at V and 2 bases at J, with 14 bases between. Germline V CDR1 and CDR2: MDHEN, SYDVKM. There are 14 residues in the CDR3. The CDR3 sequence is CASRTAASAYEQYF. The CDR3 DNA reads as TGTGCCAGCAGAACGGCGGCCTCAGCCTACGAGCAGTACTTC.

The chain carries TRBV3-1 and TRBJ2-3; D gene unclear. V shed 3 bases and J shed 2 bases, with 21 bases lying between them. The CDR3 runs 18 residues. Germline CDR1 reads LGHDT; CDR2 reads YNNKEL (reference sequence). CDR3: CASSHLLSLRPDTDTQYF. The CDR3 nucleotides read TGTGCCAGCAGCCACCTCCTTTCGTTGCGGCCAGACACAGATACGCAGTATTTT.

There are a few counts of this clonotype. The chain employs TRBV5-6 and TRBJ2-7; 7 nucleotides match TRBD1. V shed 0 bases, J shed 0 bases, and the junction held 0 bases outside the gene matches. The CDR3 loop spans 14 amino acids. Germline assignment: CDR1 SGHDT and CDR2 YYEEEE. CDR3 region: CASSLGDSSYEQYV. The CDR3 DNA reads as TGTGCCAGCAGCTTGGGGGACAGCTCCTACGAGCAGTACGTC.

This clonotype was seen many times. Written as DNA, the CDR3 is TGTGCCAGCAGTTCAGGTACAGGAGTGTACGAGCAGTACTTC. This translates into CASSSGTGVYEQYF. V gene TRBV12-3 or TRBV12-4 combines with J gene TRBJ2-7, with D perhaps matching TRBD1 (5 bases). Trimming stripped 4 bases from V and 4 bases from J, with 14 bases between. The CDR3 is made up of 14 amino acids.

This clonotype has only a few counts. The chain combines TRBV11-2 with TRBJ1-3; D is possibly TRBD1 (5 bases). The CDR3 has 16 residues. Between the trimmed V and J ends, which lost 3 bases and 3 bases, there was a span of 15 bases. Germline V gives CDR1 SGHAT, CDR2 FQNNGV. Here the CDR3 reads CASSFNRLRFGNTIYF. The CDR3 nucleotides are TGTGCCAGCAGCTTCAACAGGTTGCGTTTTGGAAACACCATATATTTT. The variable domain in full, completed from reference TRBV11-2 and TRBJ1-3, reads EAGVAQSPRYKIIEKRQSVAFWCNPISGHATLYWYQQILGQGPKLLIQFQNNGVVDDSQLPKDRFSAERLKGVDSTLKIQPAKLEDSAVYLCASSFNRLRFGNTIYFGEGSWLTVV.

This clonotype was counted many times. This rearrangement joins TRBV15 to TRBJ2-5; D call uncertain. Germline-derived CDR1 and CDR2 are LNHNV and YYDKDF (reference sequence). V dropped 5 bases and J dropped 2 bases, with 18 bases sitting between them. The CDR3 is made up of 16 amino acids. CDR3 sequence reads: CATSDTGSVLQETQYF. Here the CDR3 DNA reads TGTGCCACCAGCGATACGGGCTCCGTGTTACAAGAGACCCAGTACTTC.

This clonotype was detected a few times. The V call is TRBV19, the J call TRBJ2-1; D not resolved. The CDR3 is 11 amino acids. The germline V gene encodes CDR1 LNHDA and CDR2 SQIVND (reference sequence). Trimming took 11 bases from V and 3 from J, leaving 8 bases between them. The CDR3 coding sequence is TGTGCCGTAAGAGACTACAATGAGCAGTTCTTC. Residues: CAVRDYNEQFF.

The chain combines TRBV7-9 with TRBJ2-2; possible D gene TRBD2, 5 bases. V was cut by 7 bases and J by 1 base, with 7 bases left in between. Germline CDR1 SEHNR, CDR2 FQNEAQ (reference sequence). The CDR3 has 13 residues. The CDR3 is CASNRENTGELFF. The CDR3 DNA reads TGTGCCAGCAACCGGGAGAACACCGGGGAGCTGTTTTTT.

The chain couples TRBV20-1 to TRBJ2-7; 8 bases agree with TRBD2. The CDR3 loop spans 14 amino acids. Germline CDR1 and CDR2: DFQATT and SNEGSKA (reference sequence). The V segment lost 3 bases and the J segment 5 bases; nucleotides outside the gene matches: 9. Written as DNA, the CDR3 is TGCAGTGCTAGCCACGGGACTAGTAGGGACGAGCAGTACTTC. It specifies CSASHGTSRDEQYF.